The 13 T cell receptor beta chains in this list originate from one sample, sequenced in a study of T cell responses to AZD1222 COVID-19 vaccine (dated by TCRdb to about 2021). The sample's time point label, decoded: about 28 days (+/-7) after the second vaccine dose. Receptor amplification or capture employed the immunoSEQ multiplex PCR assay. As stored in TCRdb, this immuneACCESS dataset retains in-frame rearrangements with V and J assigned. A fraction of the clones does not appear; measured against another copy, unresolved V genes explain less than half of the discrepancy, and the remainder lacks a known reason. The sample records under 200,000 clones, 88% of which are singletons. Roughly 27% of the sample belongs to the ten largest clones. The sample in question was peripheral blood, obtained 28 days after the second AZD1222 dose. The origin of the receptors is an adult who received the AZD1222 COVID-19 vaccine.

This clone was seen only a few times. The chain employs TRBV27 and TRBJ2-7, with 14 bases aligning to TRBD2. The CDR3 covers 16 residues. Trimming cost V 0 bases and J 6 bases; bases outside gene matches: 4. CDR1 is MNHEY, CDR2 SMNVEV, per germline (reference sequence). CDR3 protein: CASSLSWTSGRTEQYF. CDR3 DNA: TGTGCCAGCAGTTTATCGTGGACTAGCGGGAGGACCGAGCAGTACTTC.

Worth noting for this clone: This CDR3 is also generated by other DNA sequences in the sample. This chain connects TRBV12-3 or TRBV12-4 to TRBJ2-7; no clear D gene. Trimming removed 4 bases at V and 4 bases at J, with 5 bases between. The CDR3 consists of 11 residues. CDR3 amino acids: CASSYSYEQYF. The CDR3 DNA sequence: TGTGCCAGCAGTTATTCGTACGAGCAGTACTTC.

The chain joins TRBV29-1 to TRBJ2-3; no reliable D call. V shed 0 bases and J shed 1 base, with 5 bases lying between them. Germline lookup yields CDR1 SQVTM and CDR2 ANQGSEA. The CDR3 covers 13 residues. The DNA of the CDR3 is TGCAGCGTTGAAGAGAGGCGCACAGATACGCAGTATTTT. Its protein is CSVEERRTDTQYF.

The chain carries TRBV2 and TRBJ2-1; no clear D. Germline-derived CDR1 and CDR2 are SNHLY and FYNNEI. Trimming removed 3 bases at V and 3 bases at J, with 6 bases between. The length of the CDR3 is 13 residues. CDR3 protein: CASSDLSYNEQFF. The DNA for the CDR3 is TGTGCCAGCAGTGATTTGAGCTACAATGAGCAGTTCTTC. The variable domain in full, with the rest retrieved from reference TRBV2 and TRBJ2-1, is EPEVTQTPSHQVTQMGQEVILRCVPISNHLYFYWYRQILGQKVEFLVSFYNNEISEKSEIFDDQFSVERPDGSNFTLKIRSTKLEDSAMYFCASSDLSYNEQFFGPGTRLTVL.

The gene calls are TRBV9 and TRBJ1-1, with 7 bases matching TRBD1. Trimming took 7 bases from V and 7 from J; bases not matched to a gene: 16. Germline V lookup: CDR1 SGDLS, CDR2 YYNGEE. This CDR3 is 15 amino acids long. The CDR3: CASGPKTTGRIEAFF. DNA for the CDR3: TGTGCCAGCGGGCCTAAAACGACAGGGCGTATTGAAGCTTTCTTT.

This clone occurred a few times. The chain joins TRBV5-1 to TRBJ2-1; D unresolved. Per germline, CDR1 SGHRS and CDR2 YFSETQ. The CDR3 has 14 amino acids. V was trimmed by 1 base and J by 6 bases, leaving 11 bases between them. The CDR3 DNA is TGCGCCAGCAGCTTGTCTAGGGTCTCCAATGAGCAGTTCTTC. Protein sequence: CASSLSRVSNEQFF.

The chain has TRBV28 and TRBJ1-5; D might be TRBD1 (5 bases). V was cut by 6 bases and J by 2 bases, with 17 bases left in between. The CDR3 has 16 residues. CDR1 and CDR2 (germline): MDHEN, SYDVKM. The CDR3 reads CASSPGTSDGNQPQHF. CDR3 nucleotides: TGTGCCAGCAGCCCCGGGACCTCCGATGGCAATCAGCCCCAGCATTTT.

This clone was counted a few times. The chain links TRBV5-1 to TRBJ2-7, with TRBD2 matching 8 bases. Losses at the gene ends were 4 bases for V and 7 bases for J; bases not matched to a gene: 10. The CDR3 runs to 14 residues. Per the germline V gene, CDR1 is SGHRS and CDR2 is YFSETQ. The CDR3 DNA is TGCGCCAGCAGCCCCCCGGGAGGGCCGGGGGAGCAGTACTTC. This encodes CASSPPGGPGEQYF.

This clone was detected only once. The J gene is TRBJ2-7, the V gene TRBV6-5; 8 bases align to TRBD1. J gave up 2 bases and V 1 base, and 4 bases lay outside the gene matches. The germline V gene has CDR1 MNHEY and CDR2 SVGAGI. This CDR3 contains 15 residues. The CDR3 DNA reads TGTGCCAGCAGTTACTATGCGACAGGGGCCTACGAGCAGTACTTC. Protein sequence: CASSYYATGAYEQYF.

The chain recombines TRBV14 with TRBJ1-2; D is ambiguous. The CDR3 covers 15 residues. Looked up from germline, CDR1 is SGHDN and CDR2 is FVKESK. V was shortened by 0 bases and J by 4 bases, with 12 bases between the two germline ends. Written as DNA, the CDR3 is TGTGCCAGCAGCCAAGATCTTTCGGAGAGCTATGGCTACACCTTC. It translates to CASSQDLSESYGYTF.

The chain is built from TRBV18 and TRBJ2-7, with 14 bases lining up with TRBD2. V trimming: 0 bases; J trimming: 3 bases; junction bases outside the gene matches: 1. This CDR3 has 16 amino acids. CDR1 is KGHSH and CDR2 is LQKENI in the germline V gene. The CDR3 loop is CASSPPGTSGGYEQYF. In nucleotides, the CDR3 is TGTGCCAGCTCACCACCCGGGACTAGCGGGGGCTACGAGCAGTACTTC.

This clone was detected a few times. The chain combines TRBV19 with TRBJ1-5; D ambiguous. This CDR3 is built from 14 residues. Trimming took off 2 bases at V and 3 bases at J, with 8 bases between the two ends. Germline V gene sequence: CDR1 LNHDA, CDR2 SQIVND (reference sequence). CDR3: CASSISINNQPQHF. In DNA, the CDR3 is TGTGCCAGTAGTATATCGATCAACAATCAGCCCCAGCATTTT.

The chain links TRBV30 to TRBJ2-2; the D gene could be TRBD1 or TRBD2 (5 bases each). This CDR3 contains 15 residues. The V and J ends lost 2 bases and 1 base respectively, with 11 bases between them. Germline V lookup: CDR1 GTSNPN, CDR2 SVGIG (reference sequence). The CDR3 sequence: CAWSSGTGNTGELFF. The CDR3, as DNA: TGTGCCTGGAGTTCCGGGACGGGGAACACCGGGGAGCTGTTTTTT.